Following are 15 T cell receptor beta chains from one sample sequenced in a study of regulatory T cells in long-lasting Graves disease. Specified time point: persistent/refractory GD, antithyroid drugs over 5 years with positive TRAb. PBMC RNA was the source of the TCR library. Library construction for TCR beta used iRepertoire HTBI primers and Arm-PCR of CDR3 regions. One entry per CDR3 protein results from TCRdb running MiXCR on the multiplex PCR reads. In the table there are over 650,000 distinct CDR3 sequences, about 32% of which are singletons. Sample: peripheral blood mononuclear cells (PBMCs), taken when the disease was refractory, from a patient treated with antithyroid drugs. These receptors all stem from a female donor with Graves disease.

This clonotype has at least ten counts. The gene calls are TRBV28 and TRBJ1-1; the match to TRBD1 covers 9 bases. This CDR3 region has 16 residues. Germline CDR1 and CDR2: MDHEN and SYDVKM. V lost 1 base to trimming and J lost 6 bases; unmatched junction nucleotides: 9. CDR3 DNA: TGTGCCAGCAGTTTATTGGGGGGGACAGGGATCGCTGAAGCTTTCTTT. This encodes CASSLLGGTGIAEAFF. The variable domain in full, with the rest retrieved from reference TRBV28 and TRBJ1-1, is DVKVTQSSRYLVKRTGEKVFLECVQDMDHENMFWYRQDPGLGLRLIYFSYDVKMKEKGDIPEGYSVSREKKERFSLILESASTNQTSMYLCASSLLGGTGIAEAFFGQGTRLTVV.

The genes are TRBV4-1 and TRBJ2-2, with D hard to call. Per germline, CDR1 MGHRA and CDR2 YSYEKL. V lost 3 bases to trimming and J lost 8 bases, with 10 bases between them. The CDR3 is 13 residues long. CDR3 nucleotides: TGCGCCAGCAGCCACCTCCCCGGTGGGGAGCTGTTTTTT. Its protein is CASSHLPGGELFF.

The chain couples TRBV3-1 to TRBJ1-1, with 7 positions matching TRBD1. The CDR3 has 14 residues. Germline CDR1 and CDR2: LGHDT and YNNKEL (reference sequence). V was pared by 3 bases and J by 4 bases, with 5 bases of the junction left unmatched. The CDR3 DNA follows: TGTGCCAGCAGCCACTCAGGGGGAGGCACTGAAGCTTTCTTT. This sequence encodes CASSHSGGGTEAFF. Full variable domain (rest looked up from reference TRBV3-1 and TRBJ1-1): DTAVSQTPKYLVTQMGNDKSIKCEQNLGHDTMYWYKQDSKKFLKIMFSYNNKELIINETVPNRFSPKSPDKAHLNLHINSLELGDSAVYFCASSHSGGGTEAFFGQGTRLTVV.

Many counts were recorded for this clonotype. The CDR3 region is CASSSEGLVSNQPQHF. The CDR3 nucleotides are TGTGCCAGCAGTTCTGAGGGTTTGGTTAGCAATCAGCCCCAGCATTTT. V gene TRBV28 combines with J gene TRBJ1-5; D is undetermined. The V and J ends lost 4 bases and 0 bases respectively, with 13 bases between them. The germline V gene has CDR1 MDHEN and CDR2 SYDVKM. This CDR3 spans 16 amino acids.

This clonotype was seen many times. V and J are TRBV28 and TRBJ1-1, with a tentative D call TRBD1 (5 bases). The CDR3 length is 15 residues. Germline V gene lookup returns CDR1 MDHEN and CDR2 SYDVKM. Trimming cost V 2 bases and J 4 bases, with 14 bases left between them. CDR3 protein: CASSLMGPGGTEAFF. The DNA for the CDR3 is TGTGCCAGCAGTTTAATGGGCCCCGGGGGCACTGAAGCTTTCTTT.

The table lists this clonotype with many counts. The chain combines TRBV6-1 with TRBJ2-7; D is perhaps TRBD2 (6 bases). This CDR3 spans 12 amino acids. Per the germline V gene, CDR1 is MNHNS and CDR2 is SASEGT. The V end was cut by 11 bases, the J end by 2 bases, with 13 bases between. The CDR3 spells CAASGTPYEQYF. DNA of the CDR3: TGTGCCGCATCCGGGACTCCCTACGAGCAGTACTTC.

This clonotype was seen just once. The rearrangement links TRBV6-2 or TRBV6-3 to TRBJ2-7; D remains ambiguous. CDR3 size: 14 residues. The germline gives CDR1 MNHEY, CDR2 SVGEGT. V was clipped by 0 bases and J by 2 bases, with 8 bases between them. The chain's CDR3 is CASSYSFTTYEQYF. The CDR3 DNA reads as TGTGCCAGCAGTTACTCGTTCACAACCTACGAGCAGTACTTC.

The table lists this clonotype with many counts. The CDR3 sequence is CASSLFGSETQYF. The CDR3 DNA sequence: TGTGCCAGCAGCCTATTCGGATCGGAGACCCAGTACTTC. The chain links TRBV11-2 to TRBJ2-5; D not certain. From germline, CDR1 is SGHAT and CDR2 FQNNGV. There are 13 residues in the CDR3. The V gene lost 5 bases and the J gene lost 5 bases, with 12 bases spanning the gap.

This rearrangement joins TRBV7-9 to TRBJ1-2; TRBD1 agrees at 8 bases. This CDR3 is built from 17 residues. V was pared by 5 bases and J by 0 bases, with 11 bases of the junction left unmatched. Germline V CDR1 and CDR2: SEHNR, FQNEAQ (reference sequence). CDR3 DNA: TGTGCCAGCAGCGCGCGGACAGGGCCTTTAGCTAACTATGGCTACACCTTC. Residues: CASSARTGPLANYGYTF.

This clonotype has at least ten counts. The rearrangement links TRBV28 to TRBJ1-6; TRBD1 matches 9 bases. Trimming at V came to 5 bases and at J to 9 bases, leaving 5 bases not matched to a gene. The CDR3 contains 14 residues. Germline loops: CDR1 MDHEN, CDR2 SYDVKM. CDR3 amino acids: CASSGDRVTSPLHF. The CDR3 DNA reads TGTGCCAGCAGTGGGGACAGGGTTACTTCACCCCTCCACTTT. The whole variable domain, filled in from reference TRBV28 and TRBJ1-6, reads DVKVTQSSRYLVKRTGEKVFLECVQDMDHENMFWYRQDPGLGLRLIYFSYDVKMKEKGDIPEGYSVSREKKERFSLILESASTNQTSMYLCASSGDRVTSPLHFGNGTRLTVT.

This clonotype occurred many times. The chain couples TRBV28 to TRBJ2-7, with D maybe TRBD2 (5 bases). Germline V gene lookup returns CDR1 MDHEN and CDR2 SYDVKM. This CDR3 is built from 14 residues. Trimming cost V 6 bases and J 0 bases, with 12 bases left between them. The CDR3 protein is CASRGVPVSYEQYF. The CDR3 nucleotides are TGTGCCAGCAGGGGAGTACCCGTCTCCTACGAGCAGTACTTC.

V usage is TRBV30 and J usage is TRBJ1-2; D remains unclear. The length of the CDR3 is 13 residues. The germline V gene encodes CDR1 GTSNPN and CDR2 SVGIG (reference sequence). V was shortened by 1 base and J by 8 bases, with 14 bases between the two germline ends. The chain's CDR3 is CAWSGALAGGYTF. The CDR3 DNA reads as TGTGCCTGGAGTGGGGCACTAGCGGGCGGCTACACCTTC. The whole variable domain, remainder taken from reference TRBV30 and TRBJ1-2, is SQTIHQWPATLVQPVGSPLSLECTVEGTSNPNLYWYRQAAGRGLQLLFYSVGIGQISSEVPQNLSASRPQDRQFILSSKKLLLSDSGFYLCAWSGALAGGYTFGSGTRLTVV.

The rearrangement links TRBV30 to TRBJ1-2; D is undetermined. V lost 1 base to trimming and J lost 7 bases, with 10 bases between them. Germline loops: CDR1 GTSNPN, CDR2 SVGIG (reference sequence). The CDR3 is 12 amino acids. CDR3 DNA sequence: TGTGCCTGGAGTGATTTGATGGTTGGCTACACCTTC. This gives the protein CAWSDLMVGYTF. The variable domain in full, completed from reference TRBV30 and TRBJ1-2, reads SQTIHQWPATLVQPVGSPLSLECTVEGTSNPNLYWYRQAAGRGLQLLFYSVGIGQISSEVPQNLSASRPQDRQFILSSKKLLLSDSGFYLCAWSDLMVGYTFGSGTRLTVV.

This clonotype has a single count. This sequence joins TRBV11-2 and TRBJ2-1; D is unclear. The CDR3 contains 15 residues. CDR1 is SGHAT, CDR2 FQNNGV, per germline. Trimming took off 0 bases at V and 6 bases at J, with 12 bases between the two ends. The CDR3 DNA sequence: TGTGCCAGCAGCTTAGATAGGGCGAAAGGCAATGAGCAGTTCTTC. Amino acid sequence: CASSLDRAKGNEQFF.

The chain links TRBV7-2 to TRBJ2-2; D unclear. V lost 2 bases and J 4 bases, leaving 11 bases between the germline ends. This CDR3 region has 15 residues. Germline-derived CDR1 and CDR2 are SGHTA and FQGNSA. The CDR3 DNA reads as TGTGCCAGCAGCTTATGGCACAGAGCCACCGGGGAGCTGTTTTTT. Translated, it gives CASSLWHRATGELFF.